Following are 19 T cell receptor beta chains from one sample sequenced in a study of blood T cell repertoires in COVID-19 (dated by TCRdb to 2019 to 2021). Libraries were prepared through the immunoSEQ multiplex PCR assay. TCRdb took over this immuneACCESS table, retaining in-frame rearrangements with V and J assigned. Such tables are incomplete; in checked studies, under half of the missing clones stem from an unresolved V gene, and the remainder is unexplained. Across this sample there are approximately 120,000 clones, with roughly 81% seen only once. Around 13% of the sample is taken by the ten largest. What was sequenced was peripheral blood. These receptors were obtained from a human donor in a cohort sampled during active COVID-19.

The chain combines TRBV20-1 with TRBJ2-1; the match to TRBD2 covers 8 bases. The CDR3 has 15 residues. The germline V gene has CDR1 DFQATT and CDR2 SNEGSKA (reference sequence). Losses at the gene ends were 3 bases for V and 5 bases for J; bases not matched to a gene: 9. CDR3 amino acids: CSASGAGAAHNEQFF. Here the CDR3 DNA reads TGCAGTGCTAGTGGAGCGGGGGCCGCTCACAATGAGCAGTTCTTC.

The rearrangement joins TRBV7-9 to TRBJ2-7; TRBD1 is a possible D gene (5 bases). CDR1 SEHNR and CDR2 FQNEAQ come from the germline V gene (reference sequence). The CDR3 sequence is 13 residues long. The V end lost 5 bases, the J end lost 1 base, and 9 bases lay between the germline ends. CDR3 nucleotide sequence: TGTGCCAGCAGCCAGGGCCAGTCCTACGAGCAGTACTTC. This gives the protein CASSQGQSYEQYF.

This chain's CDR3 is CASSEGQGLLTDTQYF. The CDR3 coding sequence is TGTGCCAGCAGTGAAGGGCAGGGGCTACTCACAGATACGCAGTATTTT. The chain joins TRBV6-1 to TRBJ2-3; tentatively, D is TRBD1 (6 bases). Trimming pared 1 base from V and 2 bases from J, leaving 13 bases between. There are 16 residues in the CDR3. From germline, CDR1 is MNHNS and CDR2 SASEGT.

The chain uses TRBV6-4 and TRBJ1-2; D is perhaps TRBD1 (6 bases). Germline CDR1 is MRHNA and CDR2 is SNTAGT. V was trimmed by 6 bases and J by 0 bases, leaving 26 bases between them. This CDR3 spans 19 amino acids. The DNA of the CDR3 is TGTGCCAGCAGGGGGGACAAAGACTTATACAAAAGGGCTAACTATGGCTACACCTTC. Protein: CASRGDKDLYKRANYGYTF.

The J gene is TRBJ2-3, the V gene TRBV5-8; D not certain. This CDR3 has 18 residues. V lost 0 bases, J lost 0 bases, and 17 bases lay in between. Germline CDR1 reads SGHTS; CDR2 reads YDEGEE. This CDR3 reads CASSLGVAVGGSTDTQYF. Here the CDR3 DNA reads TGTGCCAGCAGCTTGGGGGTTGCGGTCGGCGGTAGCACAGATACGCAGTATTTT.

The V and J genes are TRBV7-6 and TRBJ1-3; D not resolved. The germline gives CDR1 SGHVS, CDR2 FNYEAQ. V lost 3 bases and J 4 bases, leaving 13 bases between the germline ends. This CDR3 region has 15 residues. CDR3 sequence (DNA): TGTGCCAGCAGCTTGGCAAGCGGGGTGGGAAACACCATATATTTT. It translates to CASSLASGVGNTIYF.

This clone was seen many times. This chain links TRBV4-2 with TRBJ1-5, with 7 nucleotides matching TRBD1. The trim removed 0 bases at V and 7 bases at J, leaving 6 bases unmatched. The germline V gene has CDR1 LGHNA and CDR2 YNFKEQ. The CDR3 extends over 15 amino acids. CDR3 sequence (DNA): TGTGCCAGCAGCCAAGAACAGGGGAGAGGCCAGCCCCAGCATTTT. Amino acid sequence: CASSQEQGRGQPQHF.

V gene TRBV6-6 combines with J gene TRBJ1-5; 7 bases match TRBD1. The V gene's germline CDR1 is MNHNY and CDR2 SVGAGI (reference sequence). With 5 bases clipped from V and 0 bases from J, the junction kept 10 bases outside the gene matches. This CDR3 is 17 amino acids long. CDR3 amino acids: CASSPQGIDYSNQPQHF. The DNA for the CDR3 is TGTGCCAGCAGTCCACAGGGGATTGATTATAGCAATCAGCCCCAGCATTTT.

This rearrangement joins TRBV5-1 to TRBJ1-2; possible D gene TRBD1, 6 bases. Trimming took 5 bases from V and 4 from J, leaving 18 bases between them. Per germline, CDR1 SGHRS and CDR2 YFSETQ. The CDR3 has 15 amino acids. CDR3 sequence reads: CASRPGLGGGYGYTF. DNA for the CDR3: TGCGCCAGCAGACCGGGACTAGGGGGTGGCTATGGCTACACCTTC.

The chain links TRBV3-1 (or the pseudogene TRBV3-2) to TRBJ1-1; 9 nucleotides line up with TRBD1. The ends lost 5 bases at V and 1 base at J; junction bases unmatched: 5. This CDR3 spans 15 amino acids. Germline V gene lookup returns CDR1 LGHDT and CDR2 YNNKEL (reference sequence). The CDR3 sequence: CASSSGTGWNTEAFF. In nucleotides, the CDR3 is TGTGCCAGCAGCTCCGGGACAGGGTGGAACACTGAAGCTTTCTTT.

This clone was seen a single time. Other nucleotide sequences in the sample specify the same CDR3. The V and J genes are TRBV7-8 and TRBJ1-1; 11 bases fit TRBD1. Trimming took 3 bases from V and 8 from J; bases not matched to a gene: 5. CDR1 and CDR2 (germline): SGHVS, FQNEAQ. This CDR3 has 14 amino acids. The CDR3 nucleotides are TGTGCCAGCAGCTTTGGACAGGGGGCGTCCGAAGCTTTCTTT. Residues: CASSFGQGASEAFF.

There are a few counts of this clone. The chain couples TRBV6-5 to TRBJ2-1; tentative D call: TRBD2 (6 bases). Germline V gene sequence: CDR1 MNHEY, CDR2 SVGAGI. The CDR3 loop spans 13 amino acids. V was shortened by 0 bases and J by 7 bases, with 7 bases between the two germline ends. The CDR3 region is CASSYSSGNEQFF. CDR3 bases: TGTGCCAGCAGTTACTCGAGCGGGAATGAGCAGTTCTTC.

The genes are TRBV7-9 and TRBJ2-5; D unclear. The CDR3 runs 13 residues. Trimming left V 5 bases short and J 5 bases short, with 12 bases between. In germline, CDR1 is SEHNR, CDR2 FQNEAQ (reference sequence). The CDR3 DNA follows: TGTGCCAGCAGCCAGCAGCGTGTTGAGACCCAGTACTTC. Amino acids: CASSQQRVETQYF. Drawing the rest from reference TRBV7-9 and TRBJ2-5, the complete variable domain is DTGVSQNPRHKITKRGQNVTFRCDPISEHNRLYWYRQTLGQGPEFLTYFQNEAQLEKSRLLSDRFSAERPKGSFSTLEIQRTEQGDSAMYLCASSQQRVETQYFGPGTRLLVL.

This chain connects TRBV10-1 to TRBJ1-1; D is perhaps TRBD1 (5 bases). Trimming took off 9 bases at V and 5 bases at J, with 19 bases between the two ends. Germline V gene sequence: CDR1 WNHNN, CDR2 SYGVQD (reference sequence). CDR3 size: 14 residues. The CDR3 bases are TGCGCCAGGAGGATCCAGGGTGGTGGGACTGAAGCTTTCTTT. Protein sequence: CARRIQGGGTEAFF.

The V gene is TRBV30, the J gene TRBJ2-7, with TRBD1 matching 7 bases. Germline V gene sequence: CDR1 GTSNPN, CDR2 SVGIG (reference sequence). The length of the CDR3 is 11 residues. V lost 0 bases and J lost 11; bases outside the gene matches: 4. CDR3 sequence reads: CAWSVQGGKYF. In nucleotides, the CDR3 is TGTGCCTGGAGTGTACAAGGGGGCAAGTACTTC.

The sample holds many counts of this clone. The genes are TRBV5-4 and TRBJ2-7; 12 bases line up with TRBD1. The V gene's germline CDR1 is SGHNT and CDR2 YYREEE (reference sequence). V was pared by 1 base and J by 7 bases, with 9 bases of the junction left unmatched. This CDR3 spans 16 amino acids. CDR3 region: CASSLLSGTGGEEQYF. CDR3 sequence (DNA): TGTGCCAGCAGCTTGTTGAGTGGGACAGGGGGCGAGGAGCAGTACTTC.

The chain has TRBV6-5 and TRBJ2-1; D ambiguous. The V end lost 2 bases, the J end lost 7 bases, and 12 bases lay between the germline ends. Germline CDR1 MNHEY, CDR2 SVGAGI. This CDR3 comprises 14 residues. The CDR3 coding sequence is TGTGCCAGCAGTTACCGACCCCAGGTGAATGAGCAGTTCTTC. It specifies CASSYRPQVNEQFF.

This chain joins TRBV5-4 and TRBJ2-5; TRBD2 matches at 15 bases. J was trimmed by 1 base and V by 4 bases; bases with no gene match: 2. Germline V gene sequence: CDR1 SGHNT, CDR2 YYREEE (reference sequence). The CDR3 covers 16 residues. The CDR3 spells CASSKGLAGGQETQYF. In nucleotides, the CDR3 is TGTGCCAGCAGCAAGGGACTAGCGGGGGGCCAAGAGACCCAGTACTTC.

This chain uses TRBV4-2 with TRBJ1-4, with 7 nucleotides matching TRBD1. Germline V gene lookup returns CDR1 LGHNA and CDR2 YNFKEQ. V shed 4 bases and J 5 bases; nucleotides not matched to a gene: 7. The CDR3 loop spans 15 amino acids. CDR3 in amino acids: CASSRQQGQNEKLFF. The DNA of the CDR3 is TGTGCCAGCAGCCGCCAACAGGGGCAGAATGAAAAACTGTTTTTT.